Listed here are 12 T cell receptor beta chains from one sample, sequenced in a study of beta chain features in type 1 diabetes. Expressed TCRB transcripts were sequenced after all isolated RNA was converted to cDNA. Data came from immunoSEQ multiplex PCR; TCRdb stores just in-frame clones and leaves some out. The repertoire holds about 360,000 clones, 10% to 15% seen once, with approximately 0.015% in the top ten. What was sequenced was naive CD4+ T cells from blood. These receptors were taken from a man aged 18 to 30 in good health.

V gene TRBV7-3 combines with J gene TRBJ2-5; no clear D. The J call is uncertain, as TRBJ2-7 better fits the DNA end. The CDR3 is 13 residues long. Germline lookup yields CDR1 SGHTA and CDR2 FQGTGA. In DNA form, the CDR3 reads TGTGCCAGCAGCTTATCGTTTTCGCTCGAGCAGTACTTC. Translating it yields CASSLSFSLEQYF.

J is TRBJ2-1 and V is TRBV2; unclear D gene. Germline V CDR1 and CDR2: SNHLY, FYNNEI. This CDR3 has 11 amino acids. Trimming removed 7 bases at V and 6 bases at J, with 7 bases between. The CDR3 protein is CASTDTNEQFF. The CDR3 DNA is TGTGCCAGCACCGACACCAATGAGCAGTTCTTC.

In its sample, this clone was seen many times. The chain is built from TRBV18 and TRBJ2-3, with a weak D call TRBD2 (5 bases). This CDR3 is built from 13 residues. Germline-derived CDR1 and CDR2 are KGHSH and LQKENI. Trimming stripped 6 bases from V and 6 bases from J, with 13 bases between. The CDR3 is CASSPGPGDTQYF. CDR3 in DNA: TGTGCCAGCTCTCCGGGCCCGGGGGATACGCAGTATTTT.

The CDR3 coding sequence is TGTGCCAGCAGTTTGGGCAGAGACAATGAGCAGTTCTTC. Protein sequence: CASSLGRDNEQFF. The chain uses TRBV28 and TRBJ2-1; no clear D gene. The CDR3 covers 13 residues. The germline V and J ends were trimmed by 3 bases and 5 bases, with 8 bases remaining between them. Germline V lookup: CDR1 MDHEN, CDR2 SYDVKM.

V is TRBV28 and J is TRBJ1-2, with D unclear. The CDR3 is made up of 12 amino acids. The germline V gene encodes CDR1 MDHEN and CDR2 SYDVKM. Trimming took 4 bases from V and 8 from J, leaving 11 bases between them. This chain's CDR3 is CASSSRILGYTF. Written as DNA, the CDR3 is TGTGCCAGCAGTTCGAGGATCTTAGGCTACACCTTC.

This clone was seen only a few times. J is TRBJ1-3 and V is TRBV4-1, with TRBD1 matching over 7 bases. V lost 3 bases and J lost 2; bases outside the gene matches: 4. Per the germline V gene, CDR1 is MGHRA and CDR2 is YSYEKL. This CDR3 contains 15 residues. The CDR3 DNA reads TGCGCCAGCAGCCAGGGCACAGGGGCTGGAAACACCATATATTTT. Amino acids: CASSQGTGAGNTIYF.

This CDR3 reads CASSLSLSGTDTQYF. The CDR3 nucleotides are TGTGCCAGCAGTTTATCTTTATCCGGCACAGATACGCAGTATTTT. The rearrangement links TRBV27 to TRBJ2-3; D not certain. The CDR3 loop spans 15 amino acids. The V gene lost 0 bases and the J gene lost 1 base, with 8 bases spanning the gap. Germline CDR1 and CDR2: MNHEY and SMNVEV (reference sequence).

Only a few counts were recorded for this clone. The V call is TRBV14, the J call TRBJ2-1, with 8 positions matching TRBD2. J lost 13 bases, V lost 3 bases, and 5 bases had no gene match. Germline V gives CDR1 SGHDN, CDR2 FVKESK. CDR3 size: 12 residues. CDR3 amino acids: CASSQVGLVQFF. The CDR3 bases are TGTGCCAGCAGCCAGGTGGGACTAGTTCAGTTCTTC.

The J gene is TRBJ2-2, the V gene TRBV5-1; 8 nucleotides line up with TRBD1. Germline V gene data show CDR1 as SGHRS and CDR2 as YFSETQ. The CDR3 sequence is 14 residues long. V trimming: 4 bases; J trimming: 6 bases; junction bases outside the gene matches: 5. The CDR3 nucleotides read TGCGCCAGCAGCCCATGGACAGGGTCCGGGGAGCTGTTTTTT. Protein sequence: CASSPWTGSGELFF.

This clone was seen only a few times. This chain connects TRBV7-3 to TRBJ1-2, with D unresolved. The CDR3 has 13 amino acids. In germline, CDR1 is SGHTA, CDR2 FQGTGA. The V gene lost 5 bases and the J gene lost 6 bases, with 13 bases spanning the gap. CDR3 in DNA: TGTGCCAGCAGCCCTCGTGTCGGGGATGGCTACACCTTC. Amino acid sequence: CASSPRVGDGYTF.

The chain joins TRBV10-3 to TRBJ2-2; 7 bases match TRBD1. Germline trimming cut 10 bases from V and 5 bases from J; bases unmatched to any gene: 4. The germline gives CDR1 ENHRY, CDR2 SYGVKD. The CDR3 has 12 residues. The CDR3 sequence is CATRQGTGELFF. In DNA, the CDR3 is TGTGCCACAAGACAGGGAACCGGGGAGCTGTTTTTT.

The chain employs TRBV5-1 and TRBJ2-1, with 11 positions matching TRBD1. Germline V CDR1 and CDR2: SGHRS, YFSETQ. The CDR3 contains 15 residues. V was pared by 4 bases and J by 3 bases, with 3 bases of the junction left unmatched. CDR3 amino acids: CASSTGTGGYNEQFF. CDR3 in DNA: TGCGCCAGCAGCACGGGGACAGGGGGCTACAATGAGCAGTTCTTC.